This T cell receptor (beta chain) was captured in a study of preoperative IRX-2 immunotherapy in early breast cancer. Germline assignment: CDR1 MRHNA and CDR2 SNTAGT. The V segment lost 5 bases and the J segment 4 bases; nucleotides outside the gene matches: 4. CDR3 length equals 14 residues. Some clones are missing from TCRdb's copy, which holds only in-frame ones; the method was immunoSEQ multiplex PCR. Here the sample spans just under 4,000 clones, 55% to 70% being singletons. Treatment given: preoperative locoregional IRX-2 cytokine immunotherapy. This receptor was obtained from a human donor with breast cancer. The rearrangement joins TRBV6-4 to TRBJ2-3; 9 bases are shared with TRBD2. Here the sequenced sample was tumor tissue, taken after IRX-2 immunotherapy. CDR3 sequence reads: CASSYSGSADTQYF. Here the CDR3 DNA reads TGTGCCAGCAGTTATAGCGGGAGCGCAGATACGCAGTATTTT.